A single sample gave rise to the 22 T cell receptor beta chains below, sequenced in a study of blood T cells in healthy people across ages. With a J-beta primer mix and a sample-barcoded 5' primer, a second PCR ran about 7 to 11 cycles. TCRdb analysed the 5' RACE reads with MiXCR anew, one entry per CDR3 protein. The data show about 1,500,000 distinct CDR3 sequences, with about 30% seen just once and 7.7% held by the top ten. The sample consisted of blood. The origin of the receptors is a woman aged 30 to 39 in good health.

There are many counts of this clonotype. The chain combines TRBV6-6 with TRBJ1-2; D is unresolved. The ends were cut back, 4 bases at V and 3 bases at J, with 3 bases in the middle. The CDR3 is 11 amino acids. The germline gives CDR1 MNHNY, CDR2 SVGAGI (reference sequence). The CDR3 region has the DNA TGTGCCAGCAGTTGGGACTATGGCTACACCTTC. Translation: CASSWDYGYTF.

As DNA, the CDR3 is TGTGCCAGCAGTTTCAGCAGCGGGTACGGCATTCAGTACTTC. Protein sequence: CASSFSSGYGIQYF. The chain recombines TRBV28 with TRBJ2-4, with a weak D call TRBD2 (6 bases). The CDR3 has 14 residues. Germline-derived CDR1 and CDR2 are MDHEN and SYDVKM. V was shortened by 3 bases and J by 9 bases, with 15 bases between the two germline ends.

This clonotype has just a few counts. This may be a read error: a much more frequent sequence differs by one nucleotide. V gene TRBV24-1 combines with J gene TRBJ2-7, with D tentatively TRBD2 (5 bases). The CDR3 runs to 14 residues. Germline assignment: CDR1 KGHDR and CDR2 SFDVKD. The CDR3: CASQRPLLDYGQYF. The CDR3 nucleotides read TGTGCCTCCCAGCGCCCCCTCTTAGACTACGGGCAGTACTTC.

The chain is built from TRBV30 and TRBJ1-2; 7 bases are a match to TRBD1. Trimming at V came to 3 bases and at J to 0 bases, leaving 7 bases not matched to a gene. Per the germline V gene, CDR1 is GTSNPN and CDR2 is SVGIG (reference sequence). CDR3 length: 15 residues. This CDR3 is CAWRMNRGANYGYTF. CDR3 DNA sequence: TGTGCCTGGAGGATGAACAGGGGAGCTAACTATGGCTACACCTTC.

This clonotype has ten or more counts. This chain joins TRBV11-3 and TRBJ2-5; TRBD2 matches at 10 bases. The J segment lost 1 base and the V segment lost 8 bases, leaving 4 bases of the junction unmatched. This CDR3 contains 14 residues. CDR1 SGHNT and CDR2 YENEEA come from the germline V gene. CDR3 sequence: CASSASGSQETQYF. DNA for the CDR3: TGTGCCAGCTCTGCTAGCGGGAGCCAAGAGACCCAGTACTTC.

This clonotype has ten or more counts. The genes are TRBV20-1 and TRBJ1-1; D unresolved. Germline V CDR1 and CDR2: DFQATT, SNEGSKA (reference sequence). The CDR3 totals 14 residues. Trimming pared 3 bases from V and 6 bases from J, leaving 17 bases between. This CDR3 is CSARADTAEPEAFF. CDR3 coding DNA: TGCAGTGCTAGGGCTGACACGGCCGAACCTGAAGCTTTCTTT.

There are a few counts of this clonotype. The chain joins TRBV29-1 to TRBJ2-1; possibly TRBD2 for D (5 bases). The CDR3 consists of 15 residues. Trimming took off 5 bases at V and 0 bases at J, with 14 bases between the two ends. The germline CDR1 and CDR2 sequences are SQVTM and ANQGSEA. CDR3 protein: CSVLSAEDSYNEQFF. CDR3 DNA: TGCAGCGTTCTTTCAGCGGAAGACTCCTACAATGAGCAGTTCTTC.

The table lists this clonotype with many counts. The chain has TRBV7-2 and TRBJ2-7; 8 bases are shared with TRBD2. CDR1 is SGHTA and CDR2 is FQGNSA in the germline V gene. The J segment lost 7 bases and the V segment lost 3 bases, leaving 14 bases of the junction unmatched. The CDR3 sequence is 16 residues long. The DNA for the CDR3 is TGTGCCAGCAGCTTCCTGGGACTAGGGGCCTTCGGGGAGCAGTACTTC. Translation: CASSFLGLGAFGEQYF.

The chain employs TRBV5-8 and TRBJ1-6, with TRBD1 matching over 9 bases. The V gene's germline CDR1 is SGHTS and CDR2 YDEGEE. This CDR3 region has 14 residues. The junction had 1 base not matched to a gene; V was cut back by 3 bases and J by 6 bases. CDR3: CASSWDRANSPLHF. The DNA for the CDR3 is TGTGCCAGCAGCTGGGACAGGGCTAATTCACCCCTCCACTTT.

This clonotype has a handful of counts. The chain is built from TRBV4-1 and TRBJ1-2; perhaps TRBD1 as D (6 bases). This CDR3 has 16 residues. Looked up from germline, CDR1 is MGHRA and CDR2 is YSYEKL. V was shortened by 0 bases and J by 4 bases, with 15 bases between the two germline ends. The DNA for the CDR3 is TGCGCCAGCAGCCAAGATCGTAGAGGGGGTTTCTATGGCTACACCTTC. Protein sequence: CASSQDRRGGFYGYTF.

In its sample, this clonotype was seen a few times. The junction differs from germline at one of its ends, possibly a read error. The V call is TRBV20-1, the J call TRBJ2-5; 7 bases line up with TRBD2. The CDR3 is made up of 12 amino acids. Germline loops: CDR1 DFQATT, CDR2 SNEGSKA (reference sequence). In nucleotides, the CDR3 is TGCAGGGCTAGGGAGGGTAGCGAGACCCAGTACTTC. It is translated as CRAREGSETQYF.

This clonotype was found a few times. The J gene is TRBJ1-2, the V gene TRBV7-2; D is possibly TRBD1 (5 bases). Trimming pared 2 bases from V and 6 bases from J, leaving 10 bases between. Germline V gene data show CDR1 as SGHTA and CDR2 as FQGNSA. CDR3 length equals 13 residues. The CDR3 loop is CASSLHGAHGYTF. CDR3 nucleotides: TGTGCCAGCAGCTTACACGGGGCCCATGGCTACACCTTC.

This rearrangement joins TRBV19 to TRBJ1-5; possibly TRBD1 for D (6 bases). Germline V CDR1 and CDR2: LNHDA, SQIVND (reference sequence). V lost 9 bases, J lost 3 bases, and 9 bases lay in between. The CDR3 length is 12 residues. This chain's CDR3 is CASRDNNQPQHF. DNA of the CDR3: TGTGCCAGCCGGGACAACAATCAGCCCCAGCATTTT.

The chain carries TRBV6-2 or TRBV6-3 and TRBJ1-2; D gene unclear. V lost 3 bases, J lost 6 bases, and 17 bases lay in between. CDR1 is MNHEY, CDR2 SVGEGT, per germline. The CDR3 has 15 amino acids. The CDR3, as DNA: TGTGCCAGCAGTTATACAATGGAGCTACCCAATGGCTACACCTTC. It is translated as CASSYTMELPNGYTF.

This clonotype was detected only a few times. The gene calls are TRBV7-6 and TRBJ2-1; 8 bases match TRBD2. Trimming removed 3 bases from V and 9 bases from J; junction bases left unmatched: 4. CDR3 length: 13 residues. Germline-derived CDR1 and CDR2 are SGHVS and FNYEAQ. CDR3 protein: CASSFQSGSEQFF. DNA for the CDR3: TGTGCCAGCAGCTTTCAGAGCGGGAGTGAGCAGTTCTTC.

About this clonotype itself: The CDR3 ends on some other residue instead of the conserved phenylalanine or tryptophan, so this is likely a read error. The chain uses TRBV20-1 and TRBJ2-5; 9 nucleotides match TRBD1. The germline CDR1 and CDR2 sequences are DFQATT and SNEGSKA (reference sequence). V trimming: 1 base; J trimming: 1 base; junction bases outside the gene matches: 1. The CDR3 contains 14 residues. Written as DNA, the CDR3 is TGCAGTGCTAGAGCGGACAGGGGCCAAGAGACCCAGTACTTA. It specifies CSARADRGQETQYL.

This clonotype has more than one count but fewer than ten. The chain couples TRBV10-3 to TRBJ2-3; 7 bases agree with TRBD1. Losses at the gene ends were 10 bases for V and 2 bases for J; bases not matched to a gene: 15. This CDR3 region has 16 residues. CDR1 ENHRY and CDR2 SYGVKD come from the germline V gene. This chain's CDR3 is CATRSPSTGDTDTQYF. DNA for the CDR3: TGTGCCACCAGAAGTCCGTCAACAGGGGACACAGATACGCAGTATTTT.

This chain uses TRBV4-1 with TRBJ1-1; perhaps TRBD1 as D (5 bases). The germline V and J ends were trimmed by 3 bases and 0 bases, with 14 bases remaining between them. This CDR3 spans 16 amino acids. The germline gives CDR1 MGHRA, CDR2 YSYEKL. The CDR3 loop is CASSHLGTEMNTEAFF. DNA of the CDR3: TGCGCCAGCAGCCACCTAGGGACGGAGATGAACACTGAAGCTTTCTTT.

This rearrangement joins TRBV27 to TRBJ1-4, with 7 positions matching TRBD1. V shed 3 bases, J shed 3 bases, and the junction held 4 bases outside the gene matches. CDR3 length: 15 amino acids. Per germline, CDR1 MNHEY and CDR2 SMNVEV (reference sequence). CDR3 in amino acids: CASSFGGQPNEKLFF. The CDR3 DNA reads as TGTGCCAGCAGTTTCGGGGGACAGCCTAATGAAAAACTGTTTTTT.

This clonotype has a handful of counts. J is TRBJ2-7 and V is TRBV6-1; D possibly corresponds to TRBD2 (5 bases). The CDR3 consists of 14 residues. V lost 4 bases, J lost 6 bases, and 16 bases lay in between. Germline V gene lookup returns CDR1 MNHNS and CDR2 SASEGT. CDR3 sequence reads: CASSVGRTLPEQYF. The DNA for the CDR3 is TGTGCCAGCAGTGTTGGACGGACTTTGCCCGAGCAGTACTTC.

This clonotype came up many times. The rearrangement links TRBV7-7 to TRBJ2-5; D not resolved. The CDR3 is 13 amino acids. V was cut by 2 bases and J by 5 bases, with 9 bases left in between. Germline CDR1 reads SSHAT; CDR2 reads FNYEAQ (reference sequence). DNA of the CDR3: TGTGCCAGCAGCTTAAACACTTTTGAGACCCAGTACTTC. Its protein product is CASSLNTFETQYF.

There are a few counts of this clonotype. V gene TRBV7-2 combines with J gene TRBJ2-3; no firm D call. Germline V CDR1 and CDR2: SGHTA, FQGNSA. The CDR3 is made up of 14 amino acids. V lost 3 bases and J 5 bases, leaving 12 bases between the germline ends. CDR3 nucleotide sequence: TGTGCCAGCAGCTTTTCTCCCGCCGGAGATACGCAGTATTTT. Translated: CASSFSPAGDTQYF.